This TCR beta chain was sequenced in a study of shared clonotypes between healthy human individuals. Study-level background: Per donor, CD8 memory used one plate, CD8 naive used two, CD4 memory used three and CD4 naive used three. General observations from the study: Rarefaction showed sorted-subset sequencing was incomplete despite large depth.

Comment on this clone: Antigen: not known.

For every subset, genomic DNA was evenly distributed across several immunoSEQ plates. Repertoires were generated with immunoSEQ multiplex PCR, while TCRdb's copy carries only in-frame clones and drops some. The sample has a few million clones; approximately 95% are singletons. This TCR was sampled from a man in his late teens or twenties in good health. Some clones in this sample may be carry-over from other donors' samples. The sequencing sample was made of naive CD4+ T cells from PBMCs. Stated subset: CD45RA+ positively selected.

The DNA of the CDR3 is TGTGCCAGCAGCCAGGACGTCAGCGCGGAGACCCAGTACTTC. This translates into CASSQDVSAETQYF. The chain joins TRBV5-6 to TRBJ2-5; D gene ambiguous. This CDR3 has 14 residues. Germline CDR1 is SGHDT and CDR2 is YYEEEE. The V end was cut by 4 bases, the J end by 5 bases, with 15 bases between.